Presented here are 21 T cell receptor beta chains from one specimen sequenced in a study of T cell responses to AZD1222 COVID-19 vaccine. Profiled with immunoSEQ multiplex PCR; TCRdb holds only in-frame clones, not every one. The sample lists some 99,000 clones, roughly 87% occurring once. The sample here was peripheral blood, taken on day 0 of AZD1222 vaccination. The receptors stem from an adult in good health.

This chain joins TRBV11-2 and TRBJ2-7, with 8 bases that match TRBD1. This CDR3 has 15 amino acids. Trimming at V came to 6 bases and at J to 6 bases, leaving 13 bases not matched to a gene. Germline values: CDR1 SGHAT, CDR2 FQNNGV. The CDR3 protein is CASRDPGTGSAEQYF. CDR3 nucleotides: TGTGCCAGCAGAGACCCCGGGACAGGTAGTGCCGAGCAGTACTTC.

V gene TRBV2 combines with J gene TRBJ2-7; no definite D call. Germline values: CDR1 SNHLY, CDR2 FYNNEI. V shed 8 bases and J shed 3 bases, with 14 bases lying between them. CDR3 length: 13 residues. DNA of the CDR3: TGTGCCAGCTCAGCTCAGGCTAGCTACGAGCAGTACTTC. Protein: CASSAQASYEQYF.

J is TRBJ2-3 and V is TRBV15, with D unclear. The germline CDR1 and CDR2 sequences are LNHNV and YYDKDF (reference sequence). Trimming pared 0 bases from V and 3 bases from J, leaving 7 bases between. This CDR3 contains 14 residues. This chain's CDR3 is CATSRDRRTDTQYF. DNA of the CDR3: TGTGCCACCAGCAGAGATCGGCGGACAGATACGCAGTATTTT. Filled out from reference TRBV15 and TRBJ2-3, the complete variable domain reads DAMVIQNPRYQVTQFGKPVTLSCSQTLNHNVMYWYQQKSSQAPKLLFHYYDKDFNNEADTPDNFQSRRPNTSFCFLDIRSPGLGDTAMYLCATSRDRRTDTQYFGPGTRLTVL.

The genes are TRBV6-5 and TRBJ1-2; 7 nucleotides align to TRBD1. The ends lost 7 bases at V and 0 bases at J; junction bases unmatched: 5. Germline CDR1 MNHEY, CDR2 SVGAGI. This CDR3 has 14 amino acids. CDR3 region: CASTTGAANYGYTF. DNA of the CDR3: TGTGCCAGCACCACAGGGGCTGCTAACTATGGCTACACCTTC.

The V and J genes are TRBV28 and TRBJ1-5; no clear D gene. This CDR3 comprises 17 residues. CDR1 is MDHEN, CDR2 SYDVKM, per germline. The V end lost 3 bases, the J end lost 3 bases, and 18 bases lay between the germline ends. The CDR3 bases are TGTGCCAGCAGTTTTTCCGGCCGAGGCGGCGTCAATCAGCCCCAGCATTTT. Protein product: CASSFSGRGGVNQPQHF.

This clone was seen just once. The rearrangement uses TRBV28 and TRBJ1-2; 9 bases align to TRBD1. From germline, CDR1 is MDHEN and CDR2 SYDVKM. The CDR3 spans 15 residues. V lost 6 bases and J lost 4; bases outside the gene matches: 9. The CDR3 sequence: CASRAGNRGPYGYTF. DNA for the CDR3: TGTGCCAGCAGGGCGGGAAACAGGGGGCCCTATGGCTACACCTTC.

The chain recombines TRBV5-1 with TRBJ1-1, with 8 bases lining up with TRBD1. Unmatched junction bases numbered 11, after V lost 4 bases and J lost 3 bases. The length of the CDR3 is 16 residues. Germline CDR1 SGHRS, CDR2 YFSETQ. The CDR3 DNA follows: TGCGCCAGCAGCCCCCCAGGGGGCGGGGGGGACACTGAAGCTTTCTTT. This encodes CASSPPGGGGDTEAFF.

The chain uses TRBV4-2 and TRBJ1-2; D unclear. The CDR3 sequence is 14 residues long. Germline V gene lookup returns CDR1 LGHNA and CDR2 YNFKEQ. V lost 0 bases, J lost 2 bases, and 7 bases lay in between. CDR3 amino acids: CASSQDSGNYGYTF. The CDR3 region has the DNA TGTGCCAGCAGCCAAGATTCTGGGAACTATGGCTACACCTTC.

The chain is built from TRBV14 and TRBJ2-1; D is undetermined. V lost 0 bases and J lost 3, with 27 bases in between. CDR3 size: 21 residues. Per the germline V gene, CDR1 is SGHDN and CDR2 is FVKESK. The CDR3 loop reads CASSQDYGLSRISTVYNEQFF. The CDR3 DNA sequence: TGTGCCAGCAGCCAAGACTACGGGCTTTCGCGGATAAGTACCGTCTACAATGAGCAGTTCTTC.

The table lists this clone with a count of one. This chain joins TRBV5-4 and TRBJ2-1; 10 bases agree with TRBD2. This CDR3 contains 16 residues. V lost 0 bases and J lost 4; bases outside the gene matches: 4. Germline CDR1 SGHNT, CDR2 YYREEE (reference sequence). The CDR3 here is CASSLGERGGYNEQFF. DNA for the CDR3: TGTGCCAGCAGCTTGGGGGAGCGGGGGGGTTACAATGAGCAGTTCTTC. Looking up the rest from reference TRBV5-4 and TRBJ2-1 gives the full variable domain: ETGVTQSPTHLIKTRGQQVTLRCSSQSGHNTVSWYQQALGQGPQFIFQYYREEENGRGNFPPRFSGLQFPNYSSELNVNALELDDSALYLCASSLGERGGYNEQFFGPGTRLTVL.

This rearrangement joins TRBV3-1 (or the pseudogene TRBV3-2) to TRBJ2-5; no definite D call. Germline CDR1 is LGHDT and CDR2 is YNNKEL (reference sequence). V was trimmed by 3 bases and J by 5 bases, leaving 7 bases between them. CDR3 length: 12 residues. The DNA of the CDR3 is TGTGCCAGCAGCCAGTCGGAGGAGACCCAGTACTTC. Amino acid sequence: CASSQSEETQYF.

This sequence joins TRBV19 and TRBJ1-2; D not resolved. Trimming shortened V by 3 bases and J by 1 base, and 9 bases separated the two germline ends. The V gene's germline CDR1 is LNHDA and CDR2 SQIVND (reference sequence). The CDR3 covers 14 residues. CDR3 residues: CASSIGGVNYGYTF. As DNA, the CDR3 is TGTGCCAGTAGTATCGGCGGGGTTAACTATGGCTACACCTTC. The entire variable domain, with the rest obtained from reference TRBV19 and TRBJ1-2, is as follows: DGGITQSPKYLFRKEGQNVTLSCEQNLNHDAMYWYRQDPGQGLRLIYYSQIVNDFQKGDIAEGYSVSREKKESFPLTVTSAQKNPTAFYLCASSIGGVNYGYTFGSGTRLTVV.

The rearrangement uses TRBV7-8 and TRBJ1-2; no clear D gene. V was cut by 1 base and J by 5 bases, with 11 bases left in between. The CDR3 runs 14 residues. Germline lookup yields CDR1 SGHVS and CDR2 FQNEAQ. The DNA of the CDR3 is TGTGCCAGCAGCTTAGGACACGCGAATTATGGCTACACCTTC. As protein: CASSLGHANYGYTF.

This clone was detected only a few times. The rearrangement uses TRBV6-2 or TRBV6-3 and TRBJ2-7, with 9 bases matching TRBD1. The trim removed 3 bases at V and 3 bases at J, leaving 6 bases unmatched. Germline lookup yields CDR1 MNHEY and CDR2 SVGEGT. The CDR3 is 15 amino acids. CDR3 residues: CASSYSATGGYEQYF. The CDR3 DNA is TGTGCCAGCAGTTATTCGGCGACAGGGGGCTACGAGCAGTACTTC.

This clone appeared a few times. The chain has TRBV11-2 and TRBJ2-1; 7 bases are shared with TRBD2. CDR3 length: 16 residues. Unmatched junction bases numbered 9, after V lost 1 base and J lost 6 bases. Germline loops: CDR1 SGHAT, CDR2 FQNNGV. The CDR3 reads CASSLVGTIAVNEQFF. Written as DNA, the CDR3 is TGTGCCAGCAGCTTAGTTGGGACTATTGCCGTCAATGAGCAGTTCTTC.

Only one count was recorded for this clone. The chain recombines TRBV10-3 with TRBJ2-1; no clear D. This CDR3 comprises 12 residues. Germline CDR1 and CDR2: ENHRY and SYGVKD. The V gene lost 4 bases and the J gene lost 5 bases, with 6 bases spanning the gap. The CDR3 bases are TGTGCCATCAGTGGTGAAAACAATGAGCAGTTCTTC. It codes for CAISGENNEQFF.

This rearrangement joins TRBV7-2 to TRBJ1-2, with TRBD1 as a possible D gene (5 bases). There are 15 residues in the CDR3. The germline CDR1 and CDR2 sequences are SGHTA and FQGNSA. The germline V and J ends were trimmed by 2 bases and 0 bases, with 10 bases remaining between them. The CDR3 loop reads CASSLWAGSNYGYTF. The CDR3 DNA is TGTGCCAGCAGCTTATGGGCAGGGTCTAACTATGGCTACACCTTC.

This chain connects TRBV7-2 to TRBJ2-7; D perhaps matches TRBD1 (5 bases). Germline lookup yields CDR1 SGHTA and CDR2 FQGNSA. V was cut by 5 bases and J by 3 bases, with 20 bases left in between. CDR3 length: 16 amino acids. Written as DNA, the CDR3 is TGTGCCAGCAGCCCACGTGGGTGGGGCGGAAGCTACGAGCAGTACTTC. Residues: CASSPRGWGGSYEQYF.

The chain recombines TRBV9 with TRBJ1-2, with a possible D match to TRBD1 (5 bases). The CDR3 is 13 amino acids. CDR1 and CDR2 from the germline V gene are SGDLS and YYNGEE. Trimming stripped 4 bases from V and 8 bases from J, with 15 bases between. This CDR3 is CASSPGTQGGYTF. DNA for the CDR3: TGTGCCAGCAGCCCCGGGACCCAAGGAGGCTACACCTTC.

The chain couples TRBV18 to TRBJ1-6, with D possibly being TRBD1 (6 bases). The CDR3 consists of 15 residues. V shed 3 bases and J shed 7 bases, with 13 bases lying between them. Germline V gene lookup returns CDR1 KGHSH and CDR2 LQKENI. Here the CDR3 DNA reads TGTGCCAGCTCACCGTGGAACAGGGAGAATTCACCCCTCCACTTT. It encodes CASSPWNRENSPLHF.

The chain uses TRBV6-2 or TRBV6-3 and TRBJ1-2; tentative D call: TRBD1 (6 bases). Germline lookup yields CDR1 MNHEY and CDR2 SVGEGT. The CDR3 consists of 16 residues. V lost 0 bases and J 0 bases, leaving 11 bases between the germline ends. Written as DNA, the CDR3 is TGTGCCAGCAGTTACTCGTTGGGGGGCACTAACTATGGCTACACCTTC. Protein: CASSYSLGGTNYGYTF.